Below, one T cell receptor beta chain is given with its context. Sequencing used immunoSEQ multiplex PCR; TCRdb keeps in-frame clones, though not all of them. The sample yields 120,000 to 150,000 clones, roughly 89% seen once. The CDR3 sequence is 14 residues long. CDR1 SNHLY and CDR2 FYNNEI come from the germline V gene. Trimming removed 3 bases at V and 3 bases at J, with 12 bases between. These data are taken from a study of T cell responses to AZD1222 COVID-19 vaccine. The TCR comes from an adult who received the MenACWY meningococcal vaccine as a control. Sample: peripheral blood, taken 28 days after the second dose of the MenACWY control vaccine. This chain uses TRBV2 with TRBJ2-7, with D perhaps TRBD1 (8 bases). As DNA, the CDR3 is TGTGCCAGCAGTGAGGACAGGGAGGGCTACGAGCAGTACTTC. Protein product: CASSEDREGYEQYF.